A single sample gave rise to the 22 T cell receptor delta chains below, sequenced in a study of γδ T cells in repeated Plasmodium falciparum infection (dated by TCRdb to about 2021). For bulk TCR repertoire analysis, Vgamma9/Vdelta2+ and Vdelta2-negative gammadelta T cell populations were isolated by flow sorting from peripheral blood mononuclear cells. Receptor libraries were prepared by multiplex PCR. The sequencing machine was an Illumina MiSeq. In TCRdb, clones were called once more from the public reads by CATT, and rows of identical DNA were later combined. Recorded for this sample are tens of thousands of delta-chain clones; more than 1.4% of them occurred a single time. Of the sample, about 10% falls within the top ten clones. The material sequenced was gamma-delta T cells from blood. The receptors here all came from a pool of human donors (malaria-infected and uninfected, not separated).

This clone has ten or more counts. The protein held in TCRdb is that of a much larger clone and does not match this DNA's translation at residue 15, likely because of a read error; the protein shown is translated from the DNA. The genes are TRDV1 and TRDJ1; a possible D gene is TRDD2 (6 bases). The J gene comes from matching the DNA to germline here; TCRdb lacks it. The CDR3 sequence is 19 residues long. V shed 2 bases and J shed 7 bases, with 29 bases lying between them. The germline CDR1 and CDR2 sequences are TSWWSYY and QGS. The CDR3 DNA follows: TGTGCTCTTGGGGAAGAAACCGGCCTTCCCTGCGAAGGGGCTGTTAAACTCATCTTT. Amino acids: CALGEETGLPCEGAVKLIF.

This clone was seen a few times. A far larger clone is one nucleotide away, so this likely arose from a read error. Other DNA variants within this sample encode the same CDR3. The chain is built from TRDV1 and TRDJ1; 11 bases match TRDD3. Germline V gives CDR1 TSWWSYY, CDR2 QGS. CDR3 size: 19 residues. After removal of 0 bases from V and 1 base from J, the junction contained 10 bases not matched to a gene. CDR3 amino acids: CALGELILGDTWSTDKLIF. In DNA form, the CDR3 reads TGTGCTCTTGGGGAACTAATTCTGGGGGATACTTGGTCCACCGATAAACTCATCTTT.

As to this clone: The amino acid sequence in TCRdb belongs to a much larger clone and departs from this DNA's translation at residue 11, likely a sequencing read error; the sequence shown is translated from the DNA. The genes are TRDV2 and TRDJ3; possible D gene TRDD3, 5 bases. Germline matching of the DNA provided the J gene here, since TCRdb leaves it blank. The CDR3 loop spans 15 amino acids. Germline V gene lookup returns CDR1 GEAIGNYY and CDR2 EKD. DNA for the CDR3: TGTGCCTGTGACACCGACTCCTGGGACACCCCACAGATGTTTTTC. Residues: CACDTDSWDTPQMFF.

Worth noting for this clone: The mismatch at residue 13 between this DNA's translation and the TCRdb protein of a much larger clone likely reflects a read error; the protein shown is translated from the DNA. This chain connects TRDV2 to TRDJ2; TRDD3 agrees at 10 bases. The CDR3 totals 16 residues. Germline V lookup: CDR1 GEAIGNYY, CDR2 EKD. This CDR3 reads CACDARTGGLTARLFF. The CDR3 DNA sequence: TGTGCCTGTGACGCTCGTACTGGGGGATTGACAGCACGACTCTTCTTT.

This clone was observed a few times. A read error likely explains this, since a far larger clone differs by one base. Other DNA variants within this sample encode the same CDR3. This chain uses TRDV2 with TRDJ1, with 9 bases matching TRDD3. TCRdb gives no J gene; it was assigned here by matching the DNA to germline. This CDR3 is 20 amino acids long. Looked up from germline, CDR1 is GEAIGNYY and CDR2 is EKD. CDR3 in DNA: TGCGCCTGTGACACGATCGGGGGGGATACCCTGAGCCCGTACACCGATAAACTCATCTTT. It is translated as CACDTIGGDTLSPYTDKLIF.

In the case of this clone: The mismatch at residue 5 between this DNA's translation and the TCRdb protein of a much larger clone likely reflects a read error; the protein shown is translated from the DNA. The genes are TRDV2 and TRDJ1; D is possibly TRDD3 (5 bases). TCRdb gives no J gene; it was assigned here by matching the DNA to germline. Germline V lookup: CDR1 GEAIGNYY, CDR2 EKD. Between the trimmed V and J ends, which lost 5 bases and 0 bases, there was a span of 15 bases. The CDR3 totals 15 residues. The CDR3 loop reads CACGARGGYTDKLIF. For the CDR3, the DNA is TGTGCCTGTGGTGCCAGAGGGGGGTACACCGATAAACTCATCTTT.

This clone was detected many times. At one end the junction does not follow the germline gene, possibly because of a read error. The sample holds other DNA sequences that translate to the same CDR3. V gene TRDV1 combines with J gene TRDJ1; D is uncertain. The length of the CDR3 is 17 residues. Per the germline V gene, CDR1 is TSWWSYY and CDR2 is QGS. The DNA for the CDR3 is TGTGCTCTTTGGGAACTTCGGACCGGACTGTACACCGATAAACTCATCTTT. Translated, it gives CALWELRTGLYTDKLIF.

The table lists this clone with many counts. The protein in TCRdb stems from a much larger clone and differs at residue 5 from this DNA's translation, likely a read error; here the protein is translated from the DNA. This rearrangement joins TRDV2 to TRDJ1, with D perhaps matching TRDD3 (6 bases). V was clipped by 3 bases and J by 0 bases, with 16 bases between them. The germline gives CDR1 GEAIGNYY, CDR2 EKD. This CDR3 spans 16 amino acids. The DNA for the CDR3 is TGTGCCTGTGACGCCGTGGCTGGGGCGTACACCGATAAACTCATCTTT. Residues: CACDAVAGAYTDKLIF.

Concerning this clone itself: The protein in TCRdb stems from a much larger clone and differs at residue 5 from this DNA's translation, likely a read error; here the protein is translated from the DNA. J is TRDJ1 and V is TRDV1; TRDD3 might be the D (5 bases). This CDR3 is 18 amino acids long. CDR1 is TSWWSYY, CDR2 QGS, per germline. This CDR3 reads CALGKLVPWEPYTDKLIF. The CDR3 nucleotides are TGTGCTCTTGGGAAACTAGTTCCCTGGGAGCCGTACACCGATAAACTCATCTTT.

Details on this clone: This may stem from a read error, because a much larger clone lies one nucleotide away. The CDR3 spells CALGDLPRGRYWGIPYTDKLIF. The CDR3 nucleotides read TGCGCTCTTGGGGACCTTCCTAGGGGGCGGTACTGGGGGATACCGTACACCGATAAACTCATCTTT. The chain couples TRDV1 to TRDJ1, with 12 bases lining up with TRDD3. Here the J gene came from matching the DNA to germline, since TCRdb omits it. Germline V gene data show CDR1 as TSWWSYY and CDR2 as QGS. There are 22 residues in the CDR3.

A word on this clone: The protein in TCRdb stems from a much larger clone and differs at residue 9 from this DNA's translation, likely a read error; here the protein is translated from the DNA. This chain uses TRDV2 with TRDJ1, with D possibly being TRDD3 (6 bases). In the absence of a J gene in TCRdb, the DNA was matched to germline to assign it here. Germline CDR1 reads GEAIGNYY; CDR2 reads EKD. V dropped 0 bases and J dropped 4 bases, with 14 bases sitting between them. This CDR3 spans 15 amino acids. The CDR3 here is CACDTRYAEGDKLIF. CDR3 bases: TGTGCCTGTGACACCCGATACGCCGAGGGCGATAAACTCATCTTT.

This clone was detected a few times. A read error likely explains why the TCRdb protein, taken from a much larger clone, differs from this DNA's translation at residue 12; the protein shown is translated from the DNA. The chain joins TRDV2 to TRDJ3; TRDD3 agrees at 8 bases. Germline matching of the DNA provided the J gene here, since TCRdb leaves it blank. From germline, CDR1 is GEAIGNYY and CDR2 EKD. This CDR3 has 21 amino acids. V dropped 3 bases and J dropped 0; count of bases not matched to a gene: 15. The CDR3 bases are TGTGCCTGTGACGTCCCGGACTGGGGGTTCGGAGGCTCCTGGGACACCCGACAGATGTTTTTC. Protein sequence: CACDVPDWGFGGSWDTRQMFF.

Of note for this clone: TCRdb's protein for this DNA is that of a much larger clone and differs from the translation at residue 4, likely a read error; the protein shown is the DNA translation. J is TRDJ3 and V is TRDV2; a weak D match, TRDD3 (5 bases). TCRdb supplies no J gene; here it was assigned by aligning the nucleotide sequence to germline. Germline V lookup: CDR1 GEAIGNYY, CDR2 EKD. CDR3 size: 16 residues. CDR3 sequence reads: CACGTGDPWDTRQMFF. In DNA form, the CDR3 reads TGTGCCTGTGGCACCGGGGACCCCTGGGACACCCGACAGATGTTTTTC.

There are many counts of this clone. TCRdb has a much larger clone's protein, which differs at residue 15 from the translation of this DNA, likely because of a read error; what is shown is the protein translated from the DNA. V usage is TRDV1 and J usage is TRDJ1; TRDD3 matches 11 bases. Here the J gene came from matching the DNA to germline, since TCRdb omits it. J was trimmed by 1 base and V by 0 bases; bases with no gene match: 16. CDR1 and CDR2 from the germline V gene are TSWWSYY and QGS. CDR3 size: 21 residues. CDR3 coding DNA: TGTGCTCTTGGGGAACTTTCCGCCCCAATGTACTGGGGGATAGGCACCGATAAACTCATCTTT. The encoded protein is CALGELSAPMYWGIGTDKLIF.

A few counts support this clone. The translation of this DNA and the TCRdb protein of a much larger clone differ at residue 8, probably owing to a read error; the protein shown here is translated from the DNA. The rearrangement joins TRDV1 to TRDJ1; D possibly corresponds to TRDD3 (6 bases). Assignment of the J gene here rests on matching the DNA to germline, because TCRdb gives none. Germline V gene sequence: CDR1 TSWWSYY, CDR2 QGS. The CDR3 covers 14 residues. Trimming removed 4 bases from V and 8 bases from J, with 17 bases in between. CDR3 in amino acids: CALGVQVPGEKLIF. DNA for the CDR3: TGTGCTCTTGGGGTCCAGGTACCGGGGGAAAAACTCATCTTT.

This clone was seen only a few times. For this DNA, TCRdb reports the protein of a much larger clone, which diverges at residue 7, most likely from a read error; the protein presented here is translated directly from the DNA. The chain couples TRDV1 to TRDJ1; TRDD3 agrees at 9 bases. Germline matching of the DNA provided the J gene here, since TCRdb leaves it blank. The trim removed 2 bases at V and 7 bases at J, leaving 29 bases unmatched. Germline V CDR1 and CDR2: TSWWSYY, QGS. This CDR3 is built from 22 residues. Written as DNA, the CDR3 is TGTGCTCTTGGGGAAGAGGGTCGGCGGCGGGAACTGGGGGAGCTCTTTGGTCCTAAACTCATCTTT. This codes for CALGEEGRRRELGELFGPKLIF.

Details on this clone: TCRdb's protein, taken from a much larger clone, differs from this DNA's translation at residue 3, likely owing to a read error; the protein displayed comes from the DNA. The chain links TRDV2 to TRDJ1; TRDD3 might be the D (5 bases). The J gene is not listed in TCRdb, so it was assigned here from a DNA match to germline. This CDR3 contains 20 residues. Germline assignment: CDR1 GEAIGNYY and CDR2 EKD. The CDR3 region has the DNA TGTGCCCGTGACACCGTGGGATCAGGGGGGGCCCTCCTTTACACCGATAAACTCATCTTT. Translated, it gives CARDTVGSGGALLYTDKLIF.

The table lists this clone with a few counts. This is likely an artifact of a read error, given a far larger clone one base away. This specimen includes other DNA sequences encoding the same CDR3. The chain employs TRDV1 and TRDJ4; D is possibly TRDD1 or TRDD3 (5 bases each). This CDR3 has 23 residues. Trimming pared 3 bases from V and 3 bases from J, leaving 41 bases between. Germline V CDR1 and CDR2: TSWWSYY, QGS. The CDR3 is CALGELISSPIYEIWDLTGPLIF. CDR3 in DNA: TGTGCTCTTGGGGAGCTAATTAGTAGCCCAATATACGAAATCTGGGATTTGACGGGACCCCTGATCTTT.

A few counts support this clone. TCRdb shows a much larger clone's protein in place of this DNA's translation, and the two differ at residue 17, likely through a read error; the protein shown is translated from the DNA. CDR3 region: CALGNNPPSYLIWGIRGNGETDKLIF. The CDR3 nucleotides read TGTGCTCTTGGGAACAACCCGCCTTCCTACCTAATCTGGGGGATACGCGGGAATGGGGAAACCGATAAACTCATCTTT. The chain recombines TRDV1 with TRDJ1; TRDD3 matches at 12 bases. Here the J gene was assigned by germline matching of the DNA, as TCRdb has none. J lost 2 bases, V lost 5 bases, and 36 bases had no gene match. CDR1 is TSWWSYY and CDR2 is QGS in the germline V gene. The CDR3 totals 26 residues.

A note on this clone: This DNA's translation and the protein TCRdb lists, from a much larger clone, do not match at residue 15, likely due to a read error; the protein shown is translated from the DNA. With the J gene uncalled, the V gene is TRDV2. CDR1 is GEAIGNYY, CDR2 EKD, per germline. The CDR3 has 16 residues. CDR3 nucleotide sequence: TGTGCCTGTGACACCGAGGAAGAAGAGGGCACCGATAAACTCACCTTT. Encoded protein: CACDTEEEEGTDKLTF.

This clone came up a few times. TCRdb's protein, taken from a much larger clone, differs from this DNA's translation at residue 7, likely owing to a read error; the protein displayed comes from the DNA. The J gene is TRDJ3, the V gene TRDV2, with TRDD3 as a possible D gene (5 bases). TCRdb gives no J gene; it was assigned here by matching the DNA to germline. Trimming shortened V by 3 bases and J by 3 bases, and 20 bases separated the two germline ends. Germline-derived CDR1 and CDR2 are GEAIGNYY and EKD. The CDR3 sequence is 19 residues long. CDR3 loop: CACDLYRGVQFWDTRQMFF. DNA of the CDR3: TGTGCCTGTGACCTTTACCGGGGGGTGCAATTCTGGGACACCCGACAGATGTTTTTC.

This clone was counted between two and nine times. TCRdb records a much larger clone's protein for this DNA, with a difference at residue 8 that likely arises from a read error; the protein given is the translation of the DNA. The rearrangement joins TRDV2 to TRDJ1; 8 nucleotides align to TRDD3. No J segment appears in TCRdb, so it was assigned here by matching the sequence to germline. CDR1 and CDR2 (germline): GEAIGNYY, EKD. This CDR3 has 20 amino acids. Trimming at V came to 2 bases and at J to 0 bases, leaving 19 bases not matched to a gene. In DNA form, the CDR3 reads TGTGCCTGTGACAAACTGGGGGCTACCAGACAGGGGAGTTACACCGATAAACTCATCTTT. Its translation: CACDKLGATRQGSYTDKLIF.